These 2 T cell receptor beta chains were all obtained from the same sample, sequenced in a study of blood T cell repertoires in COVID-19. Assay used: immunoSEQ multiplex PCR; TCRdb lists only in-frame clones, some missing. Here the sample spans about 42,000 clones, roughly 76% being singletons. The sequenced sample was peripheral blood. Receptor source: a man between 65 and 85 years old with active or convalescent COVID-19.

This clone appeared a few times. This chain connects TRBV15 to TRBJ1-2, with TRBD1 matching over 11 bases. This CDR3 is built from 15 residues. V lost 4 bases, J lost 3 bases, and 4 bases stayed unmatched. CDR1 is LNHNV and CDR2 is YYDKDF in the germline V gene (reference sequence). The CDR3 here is CATSKGGQGDYGYTF. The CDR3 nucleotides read TGTGCCACCAGCAAAGGGGGACAGGGGGACTATGGCTACACCTTC.

The CDR3, as DNA: TGTGCCAGCAGGGGACAGATGACAAGCTATGGCTACACCTTC. This gives the protein CASRGQMTSYGYTF. The J gene is TRBJ1-2, the V gene TRBV2; 7 bases fit TRBD1. The germline V gene has CDR1 SNHLY and CDR2 FYNNEI. The CDR3 length is 14 residues. J gave up 4 bases and V 6 bases, and 8 bases lay outside the gene matches.